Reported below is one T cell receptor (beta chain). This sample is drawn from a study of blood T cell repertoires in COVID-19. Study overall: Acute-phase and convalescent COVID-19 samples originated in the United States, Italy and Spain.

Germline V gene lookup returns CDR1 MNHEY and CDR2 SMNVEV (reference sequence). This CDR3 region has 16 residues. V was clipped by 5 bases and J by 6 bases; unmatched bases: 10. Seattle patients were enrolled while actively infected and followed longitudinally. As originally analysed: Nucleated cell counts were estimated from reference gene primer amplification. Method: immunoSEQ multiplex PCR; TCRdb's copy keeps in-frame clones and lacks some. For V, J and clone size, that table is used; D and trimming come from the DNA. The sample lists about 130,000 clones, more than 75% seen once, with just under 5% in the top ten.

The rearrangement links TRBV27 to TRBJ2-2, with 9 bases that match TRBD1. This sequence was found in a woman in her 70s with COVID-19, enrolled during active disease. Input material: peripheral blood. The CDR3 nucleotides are TGTGCCAGCAGTCCCCGGACAGGGGCATTATCCGGGGAGCTGTTTTTT. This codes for CASSPRTGALSGELFF.